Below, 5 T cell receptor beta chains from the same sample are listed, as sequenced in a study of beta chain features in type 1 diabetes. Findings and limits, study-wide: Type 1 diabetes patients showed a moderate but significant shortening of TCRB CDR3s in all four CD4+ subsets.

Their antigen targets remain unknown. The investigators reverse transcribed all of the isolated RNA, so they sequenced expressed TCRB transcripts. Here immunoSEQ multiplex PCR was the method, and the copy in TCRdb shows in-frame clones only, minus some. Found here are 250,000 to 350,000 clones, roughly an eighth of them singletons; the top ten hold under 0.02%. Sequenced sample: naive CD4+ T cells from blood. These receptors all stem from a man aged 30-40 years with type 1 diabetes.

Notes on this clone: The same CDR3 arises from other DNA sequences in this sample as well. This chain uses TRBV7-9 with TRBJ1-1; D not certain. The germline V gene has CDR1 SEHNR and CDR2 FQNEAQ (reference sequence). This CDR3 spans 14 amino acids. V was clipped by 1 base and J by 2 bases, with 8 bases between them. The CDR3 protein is CASSLGHQNTEAFF. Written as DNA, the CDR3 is TGTGCCAGCAGCTTAGGACACCAAAACACTGAAGCTTTCTTT.

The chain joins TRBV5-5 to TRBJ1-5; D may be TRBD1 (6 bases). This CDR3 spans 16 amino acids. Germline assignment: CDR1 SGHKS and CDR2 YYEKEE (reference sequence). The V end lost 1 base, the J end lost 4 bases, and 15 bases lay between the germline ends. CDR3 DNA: TGTGCCAGCAGCTTGAGGGCAGGGGCTTTAAATCAGCCCCAGCATTTT. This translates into CASSLRAGALNQPQHF.

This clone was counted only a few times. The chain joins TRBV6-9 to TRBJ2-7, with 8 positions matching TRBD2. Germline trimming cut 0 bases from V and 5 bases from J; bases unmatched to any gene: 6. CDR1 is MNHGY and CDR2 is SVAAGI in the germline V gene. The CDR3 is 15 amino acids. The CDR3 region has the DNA TGTGCCAGCAGTTATTCGGGACTAGTAACGCACGAGCAGTACTTC. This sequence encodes CASSYSGLVTHEQYF.

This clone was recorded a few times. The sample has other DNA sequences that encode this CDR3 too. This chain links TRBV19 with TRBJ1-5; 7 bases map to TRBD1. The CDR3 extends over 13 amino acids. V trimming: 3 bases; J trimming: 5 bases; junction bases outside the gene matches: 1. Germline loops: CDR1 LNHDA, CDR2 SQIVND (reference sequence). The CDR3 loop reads CASSIDRDQPQHF. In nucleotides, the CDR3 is TGTGCCAGTAGTATTGACAGGGATCAGCCCCAGCATTTT.

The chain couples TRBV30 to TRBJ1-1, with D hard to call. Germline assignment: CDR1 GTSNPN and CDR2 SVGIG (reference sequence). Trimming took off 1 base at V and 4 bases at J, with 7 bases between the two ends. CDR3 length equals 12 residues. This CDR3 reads CAWSGGSTEAFF. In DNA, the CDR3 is TGTGCCTGGAGTGGTGGGAGCACTGAAGCTTTCTTT.